This T cell receptor beta chain was profiled in a study of CD8+CD57+ T cells in acquired aplastic anemia. This CDR3 contains 16 residues. V lost 4 bases to trimming and J lost 1 base, with 14 bases between them. Germline V CDR1 and CDR2: SGHRS, YFSETQ. The use of genomic DNA as template underpinned the TCR beta VDJ and CDR3 profiling. TCRdb used MiXCR to reprocess the reads, holding one entry per CDR3 protein. The repertoire holds approximately 190,000 distinct CDR3 sequences, with nearly 50% as singletons. CD8+CD57+ cell expansion had been shown by flow cytometry in patients chosen for sequencing. In its sample, this clonotype was seen many times.

The specimen sequenced was sorted CD4+, CD8+, or CD8+CD57+ T cells (not recorded which) from PBMCs. This rearrangement joins TRBV5-1 to TRBJ2-2; weak D call: TRBD1 (6 bases). The receptor was isolated from a human donor with aplastic anemia. The CDR3 reads CASSTPPGQNTGELFF. CDR3 bases: TGCGCCAGCAGCACCCCCCCGGGACAGAACACCGGGGAGCTGTTTTTT.